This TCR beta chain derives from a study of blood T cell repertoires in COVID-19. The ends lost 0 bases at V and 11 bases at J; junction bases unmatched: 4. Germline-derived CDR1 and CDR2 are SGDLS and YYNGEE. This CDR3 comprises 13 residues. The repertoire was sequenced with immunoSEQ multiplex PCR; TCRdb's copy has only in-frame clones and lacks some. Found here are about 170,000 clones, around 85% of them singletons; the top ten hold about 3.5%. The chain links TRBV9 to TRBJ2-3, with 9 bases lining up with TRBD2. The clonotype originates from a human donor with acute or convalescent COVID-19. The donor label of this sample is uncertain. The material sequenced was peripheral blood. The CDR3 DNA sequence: TGTGCCAGCAGCGTAGGTAATAGCGGGAGGCAGTATTTT. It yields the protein CASSVGNSGRQYF.